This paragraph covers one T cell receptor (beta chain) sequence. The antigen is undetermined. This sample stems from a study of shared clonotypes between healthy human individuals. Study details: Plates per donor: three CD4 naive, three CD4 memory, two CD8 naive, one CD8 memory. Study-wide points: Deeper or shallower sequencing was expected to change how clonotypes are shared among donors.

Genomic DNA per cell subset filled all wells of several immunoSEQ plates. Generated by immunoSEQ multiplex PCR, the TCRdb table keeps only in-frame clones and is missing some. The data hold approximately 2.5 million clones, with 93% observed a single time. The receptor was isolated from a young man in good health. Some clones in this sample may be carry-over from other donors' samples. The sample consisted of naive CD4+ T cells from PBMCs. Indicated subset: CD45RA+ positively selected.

CDR3 nucleotides: TGTGCCTGGAGAAAAGAGTGGGGGGACTATGGCTACACCTTC. Amino acids: CAWRKEWGDYGYTF. This chain joins TRBV30 and TRBJ1-2; tentative D call: TRBD1 (5 bases). Trimming cost V 3 bases and J 3 bases, with 14 bases left between them. Germline CDR1 and CDR2: GTSNPN and SVGIG (reference sequence). This CDR3 region has 14 residues. Full variable domain (missing parts from reference TRBV30 and TRBJ1-2): SQTIHQWPATLVQPVGSPLSLECTVEGTSNPNLYWYRQAAGRGLQLLFYSVGIGQISSEVPQNLSASRPQDRQFILSSKKLLLSDSGFYLCAWRKEWGDYGYTFGSGTRLTVV.